This record covers a single T cell receptor (beta chain). MiXCR, run by TCRdb on the RT-PCR reads, gives a single entry per CDR3 protein. The table includes fewer than 250,000 distinct CDR3 sequences, about an eighth detected once. The germline V gene has CDR1 MGHDK and CDR2 SYGVNS. V was shortened by 3 bases and J by 5 bases, with 13 bases between the two germline ends. The CDR3 covers 14 residues. This entry belongs to a study of response to subunit inactivated influenza vaccine. The specimen was CD8+ T cells sorted from PBMCs, collected 5 days after vaccination. This chain uses TRBV25-1 with TRBJ2-5, with D possibly being TRBD2 (5 bases). The TCR was taken from a man in his fifties or sixties who received an inactivated influenza vaccine. CDR3 nucleotide sequence: TGTGCCAGCAGTGAGGTAGGCCGCGGGGAGACCCAGTACTTC. Its translation is CASSEVGRGETQYF.